This TCR beta chain is drawn from a study of blood T cell repertoires in COVID-19. Background on the study: Sample material is recorded as cDNA or gDNA derived from T cells, B-cell-depleted T cells, or PBMCs.

As originally analysed: Scientists estimated how many nucleated cells there were by amplifying reference gene primers. Method: immunoSEQ multiplex PCR; TCRdb's copy keeps in-frame clones and lacks some. D and trimming were read from the DNA, whereas the V and J calls and clone size are those reported in that table. The sample records some 45,000 clones, roughly nine tenths being singletons. This CDR3 contains 14 residues. V shed 4 bases and J shed 6 bases, with 14 bases lying between them. From germline, CDR1 is SGHRS and CDR2 YFSETQ. The receptor's source is a human donor in a cohort sampled during active COVID-19. Sample: peripheral blood. The chain employs TRBV5-1 and TRBJ2-1, with D tentatively TRBD1 (5 bases). The CDR3 reads CASSANTGLNEQFF. The CDR3 bases are TGCGCCAGCAGCGCAAACACAGGTCTCAATGAGCAGTTCTTC.